These T cell receptor beta chains were read from a single sample in a study of tumor-infiltrating lymphocytes in primary liver carcinoma. TCRdb used MiXCR to reprocess the multiplex PCR reads, holding one entry per CDR3 protein. The table records tens of thousands of distinct CDR3 sequences, over 60% of them present only once. Sequencing was performed on liver tumor tissue from sampling region 4. Every receptor here comes from a man in his forties with primary liver carcinoma and hepatitis B virus infection. The CDR3 runs from the conserved cysteine through the conserved F or W. The D gene is left open where the match is weak. Clone size appears in some rows only: once, few, many, or a class for an expanded clone.

clone size: .
J gene: TRBJ2-1
D gene: TRBD1
V gene: TRBV6-1
CDR3 protein: CASSGAGGMYNEQFF
CDR3 DNA: TGTGCCAGCAGTGGGGCAGGGGGTATGTACAATGAGCAGTTCTTC

clone size: .
J gene: TRBJ2-1
D gene: .
V gene: TRBV5-4
CDR3 protein: CASSTEGDRLNEQFF
CDR3 DNA: TGTGCCAGCAGCACCGAGGGAGACAGGCTCAATGAGCAGTTCTTC

clone size: .
J gene: TRBJ2-7
D gene: .
V gene: TRBV11-3
CDR3 protein: CASRPGEGDNKQYF
CDR3 DNA: TGTGCCAGCAGGCCTGGAGAAGGGGACAACAAGCAGTATTTC

clone size: few
J gene: TRBJ2-7
D gene: .
V gene: TRBV6-6
CDR3 protein: CASTGARTYEQYF
CDR3 DNA: TGTGCCAGCACGGGGGCCAGGACCTACGAGCAGTACTTC

clone size: few
J gene: TRBJ2-1
D gene: .
V gene: TRBV6-2/TRBV6-3
CDR3 protein: CASSRNPRLVFF
CDR3 DNA: TGTGCCAGCAGTCGTAACCCTCGACTAGTGTTCTTC

clone size: .
J gene: TRBJ1-6
D gene: TRBD1
V gene: TRBV5-1
CDR3 protein: CASGAGQNVTPLHF
CDR3 DNA: TGCGCCAGCGGGGCGGGACAGAATGTAACACCCCTCCACTTC

clone size: .
J gene: TRBJ2-1
D gene: .
V gene: TRBV11-3
CDR3 protein: CTSSIDSNEQFF
CDR3 DNA: TGTACTAGCAGCATAGATTCTAATGAGCAGTTCTTC

clone size: .
J gene: TRBJ2-7
D gene: .
V gene: TRBV7-9
CDR3 protein: CDSSLVRMEQYF
CDR3 DNA: TGTGACAGCAGCTTAGTAAGGATGGAGCAGTACTTC

clone size: many
J gene: TRBJ1-4
D gene: .
V gene: TRBV5-5
CDR3 protein: CASSLEWRDGEKLFF
CDR3 DNA: TGTGCCAGCAGCTTGGAGTGGAGGGATGGAGAAAAACTGTTTTTT

clone size: .
J gene: TRBJ2-7
D gene: .
V gene: TRBV6-2/TRBV6-3
CDR3 protein: CAIMDGASYEQYF
CDR3 DNA: TGTGCCATCATGGACGGGGCCTCCTACGAGCAGTACTTC